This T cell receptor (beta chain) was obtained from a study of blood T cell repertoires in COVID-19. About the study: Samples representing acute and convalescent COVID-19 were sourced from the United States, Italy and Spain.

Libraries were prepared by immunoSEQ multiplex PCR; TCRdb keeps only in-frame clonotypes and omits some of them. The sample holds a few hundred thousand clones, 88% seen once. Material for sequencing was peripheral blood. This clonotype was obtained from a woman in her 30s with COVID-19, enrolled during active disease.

The DNA for the CDR3 is TGTGCCAGCAGTGAAGGGAGGTCCGCTAACTATGGCTACACCTTC. Translation gives CASSEGRSANYGYTF. This chain uses TRBV6-1 with TRBJ1-2; D not certain. The CDR3 length is 15 residues. Germline assignment: CDR1 MNHNS and CDR2 SASEGT. With 1 base removed from V and 0 bases from J, the gap between germline ends came to 9 bases.